These 14 T cell receptor beta chains originate from one sample sequenced in a study of spatial heterogeneity in lung cancer. TCRdb used MiXCR to reprocess the 5' RACE reads, holding one entry per CDR3 protein. The table records around 47,000 distinct CDR3 sequences, 6% to 8.5% of them present only once. Time point defined: blood at routine non-recurrence follow-up after resection. Sequencing was performed on whole RNA extracted from tumor and nontumor lung tissue, or from frozen PBMC, and the material was left unsorted. The specimen was PBMCs, collected at follow-up. The source of these receptors is a female donor with early-stage non-small cell lung cancer.

The chain joins TRBV7-2 to TRBJ2-3; TRBD2 matches 8 bases. From germline, CDR1 is SGHTA and CDR2 FQGNSA. Germline trimming cut 1 base from V and 6 bases from J; bases unmatched to any gene: 6. The CDR3 loop spans 15 amino acids. In DNA, the CDR3 is TGTGCCAGCAGCTTAGGCGCTAGCGGGCCGGATACGCAGTATTTT. Encoded protein: CASSLGASGPDTQYF.

This clonotype was recorded at least ten times. The V gene is TRBV7-9, the J gene TRBJ1-4, with D possibly matching TRBD1 (6 bases). Trimming shortened V by 4 bases and J by 4 bases, and 22 bases separated the two germline ends. CDR1 and CDR2 (germline): SEHNR, FQNEAQ (reference sequence). The CDR3 length is 18 residues. DNA of the CDR3: TGTGCCAGCAGCTCCACCGGCGTCTTAGGGGGTATTAATGAAAAACTGTTTTTT. Its translation is CASSSTGVLGGINEKLFF.

The genes are TRBV19 and TRBJ2-7, with D unclear. V was cut by 3 bases and J by 0 bases, with 12 bases left in between. Germline V CDR1 and CDR2: LNHDA, SQIVND (reference sequence). CDR3 length equals 15 residues. As DNA, the CDR3 is TGTGCCAGTAGTATGATCAGTGCAGTCTCCTACGAGCAGTACTTC. Translated: CASSMISAVSYEQYF.

This clonotype showed up just a few times. V usage is TRBV24-1 and J usage is TRBJ2-7; tentatively, D is TRBD1 (6 bases). V shed 3 bases and J shed 1 base, with 12 bases lying between them. The CDR3 loop spans 15 amino acids. Germline CDR1 KGHDR, CDR2 SFDVKD. The CDR3 here is CATSDAAGVSYEQYF. CDR3 DNA sequence: TGTGCCACCAGTGATGCGGCAGGGGTATCCTACGAGCAGTACTTC.

This clonotype was counted at least ten times. The chain has TRBV6-2 or TRBV6-3 and TRBJ2-1, with TRBD2 matching 12 bases. CDR3 length: 15 residues. Trimming removed 6 bases from V and 7 bases from J; junction bases left unmatched: 7. Germline CDR1 reads MNHEY; CDR2 reads SVGEGT. The CDR3 region is CASSLLAGGGNEQFF. The DNA for the CDR3 is TGTGCCAGCAGCCTACTAGCGGGGGGTGGAAATGAGCAGTTCTTC.

This clonotype was seen ten or more times. This chain uses TRBV5-1 with TRBJ2-3; 8 bases are a match to TRBD1. The CDR3 runs 15 residues. The V segment lost 4 bases and the J segment 0 bases; nucleotides outside the gene matches: 4. Germline V gene data show CDR1 as SGHRS and CDR2 as YFSETQ. CDR3 in amino acids: CASSPNRGSTDTQYF. CDR3 nucleotide sequence: TGCGCCAGCAGCCCGAACAGGGGGAGCACAGATACGCAGTATTTT. Full variable domain (outside the CDR3, taken from reference TRBV5-1 and TRBJ2-3): KAGVTQTPRYLIKTRGQQVTLSCSPISGHRSVSWYQQTPGQGLQFLFEYFSETQRNKGNFPGRFSGRQFSNSRSEMNVSTLELGDSALYLCASSPNRGSTDTQYFGPGTRLTVL.

This clonotype was observed at least ten times. This chain uses TRBV7-2 with TRBJ1-1; 9 bases match TRBD1. The germline V gene has CDR1 SGHTA and CDR2 FQGNSA. The trim removed 5 bases at V and 2 bases at J, leaving 9 bases unmatched. There are 16 residues in the CDR3. The CDR3 DNA follows: TGTGCCAGCAGCCTTGGGACAGGGACACTAAACACTGAAGCTTTCTTT. This gives the protein CASSLGTGTLNTEAFF.

This clonotype was seen ten or more times. Written as DNA, the CDR3 is TGTGCCAGCAGTGAGCCACAGGGTAGGGAGGCTGGGGCCAACGTCCTGACTTTC. Protein product: CASSEPQGREAGANVLTF. The rearrangement uses TRBV12-3 or TRBV12-4 and TRBJ2-6; D could derive from TRBD1 or TRBD2 (6 bases each). The CDR3 length is 18 residues. V dropped 5 bases and J dropped 2 bases, with 19 bases sitting between them.

This clonotype was seen a few times. This sequence joins TRBV9 and TRBJ2-7; 8 positions agree with TRBD2. After removal of 4 bases from V and 3 bases from J, the junction contained 6 bases not matched to a gene. Germline lookup yields CDR1 SGDLS and CDR2 YYNGEE. CDR3 length equals 14 residues. The CDR3 loop reads CASSHTGTSYEQYF. The DNA of the CDR3 is TGTGCCAGCAGCCATACCGGGACTAGCTACGAGCAGTACTTC.

This clonotype was seen a handful of times. The genes are TRBV5-1 and TRBJ1-1, with D unresolved. Per the germline V gene, CDR1 is SGHRS and CDR2 is YFSETQ. V lost 3 bases and J 3 bases, leaving 9 bases between the germline ends. The CDR3 runs to 13 residues. CDR3 region: CASSWSLDTEAFF. CDR3 sequence (DNA): TGCGCCAGCAGCTGGTCTCTGGACACTGAAGCTTTCTTT.

This clonotype showed up many times. This chain links TRBV20-1 with TRBJ1-6; 7 bases line up with TRBD1. The germline gives CDR1 DFQATT, CDR2 SNEGSKA (reference sequence). V gave up 4 bases and J gave up 7 bases; unmatched junction bases: 1. The CDR3 runs 12 residues. The CDR3: CSATGGNSPLHF. The CDR3, as DNA: TGCAGTGCTACAGGGGGAAATTCACCCCTCCACTTT.

This clonotype was picked up many times. The V and J genes are TRBV28 and TRBJ1-6; no reliable D call. The CDR3 consists of 16 residues. Germline assignment: CDR1 MDHEN and CDR2 SYDVKM. Trimming took 2 bases from V and 6 from J, leaving 14 bases between them. CDR3 coding DNA: TGTGCCAGCAGTTTAAGGTGGGCAAGCCTTAATTCACCCCTCCACTTT. Encoded protein: CASSLRWASLNSPLHF.

The chain recombines TRBV7-2 with TRBJ1-5; the D is unclear. Trimming stripped 1 base from V and 5 bases from J, with 6 bases between. Germline assignment: CDR1 SGHTA and CDR2 FQGNSA. The CDR3 has 13 amino acids. Written as DNA, the CDR3 is TGTGCCAGCAGCTTAGGGAGCGATCAGCCCCAGCATTTT. Translation: CASSLGSDQPQHF.

Many counts were recorded for this clonotype. V usage is TRBV2 and J usage is TRBJ1-5; the D gene is possibly TRBD1 (5 bases). V was trimmed by 4 bases and J by 1 base, leaving 5 bases between them. Germline CDR1 SNHLY, CDR2 FYNNEI. CDR3 size: 13 residues. CDR3 residues: CASSGDSNQPQHF. The CDR3 DNA follows: TGTGCCAGCAGTGGGGACAGCAATCAGCCCCAGCATTTT.